The clone carrying this T cell receptor (beta chain) showed up just once. As yet, its antigen is unknown. The data are from a study of shared clonotypes between healthy human individuals. Only Caucasian adults living in Nashville, Tennessee served as donors. Study results and caveats: Relative to clonotypes present in all four donors, those not shared had lower generation probabilities. Rarefaction gave evidence that sorted-subset sequencing remained incomplete despite large depth.

TCRdb's copy holds only in-frame clones and misses some; the assay was immunoSEQ multiplex PCR. The sample contains 2 million to 2.5 million clones, nearly 97% of which appear only once. CDR3 size: 15 residues. V was clipped by 4 bases and J by 6 bases; unmatched bases: 8. Germline V gene data show CDR1 as ENHRY and CDR2 as SYGVKD. The origin of this receptor is a man between 18 and 35 years old in good health. What was sequenced was naive CD4+ T cells sorted from blood. Sample subset: CD45RA+ positively selected. The gene calls are TRBV10-3 and TRBJ2-3, with TRBD1 matching 9 bases. Here the CDR3 DNA reads TGTGCCATCAGTGCCGAACAGGGGGCAAGGGATACGCAGTATTTT. The encoded protein is CAISAEQGARDTQYF.